This TCR beta chain emerged from a study of technical replicates of blood from a handful of donors. TCRdb keeps only in-frame clones here, not all; method: immunoSEQ multiplex PCR. The repertoire holds about 100,000 clones, around 95% seen once, with around 0.21% in the top ten. The V gene lost 0 bases and the J gene lost 3 bases, with 13 bases spanning the gap. CDR3 size: 16 residues. Germline V gene sequence: CDR1 KGHSH, CDR2 LQKENI. Sequenced: T cells isolated from PBMCs. This TCR came from a human donor in good health. The chain uses TRBV18 and TRBJ2-3, with D possibly TRBD2 on 5 matching bases. The CDR3 protein is CASSPPTGGGTDTQYF. For the CDR3, the DNA is TGTGCCAGCTCACCACCTACTGGAGGCGGTACAGATACGCAGTATTTT.